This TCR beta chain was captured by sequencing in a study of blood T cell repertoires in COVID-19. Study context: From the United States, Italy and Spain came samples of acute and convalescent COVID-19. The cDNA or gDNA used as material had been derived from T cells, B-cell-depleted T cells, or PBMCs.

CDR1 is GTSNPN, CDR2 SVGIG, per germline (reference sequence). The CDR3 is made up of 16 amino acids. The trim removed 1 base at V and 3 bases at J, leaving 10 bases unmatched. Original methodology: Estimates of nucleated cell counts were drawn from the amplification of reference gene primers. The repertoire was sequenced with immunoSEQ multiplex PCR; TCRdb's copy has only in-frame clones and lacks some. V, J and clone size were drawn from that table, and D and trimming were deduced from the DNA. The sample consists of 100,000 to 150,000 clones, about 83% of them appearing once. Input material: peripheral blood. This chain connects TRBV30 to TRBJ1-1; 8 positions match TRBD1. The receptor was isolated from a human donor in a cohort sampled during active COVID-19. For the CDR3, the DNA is TGTGCCTGGAGTGCCCAGGGGGCAAGGTGGGACACTGAAGCTTTCTTT. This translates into CAWSAQGARWDTEAFF.